Each of the 17 T cell receptor beta chains below was sequenced from the same sample in a study of monozygotic twins with cystic fibrosis. Profiled with immunoSEQ multiplex PCR; TCRdb holds only in-frame clones, not every one. The sample lists about 19,000 clones, around 97% occurring once. Sequences were obtained from blood. The receptors here all came from a woman aged 25 to 39 with cystic fibrosis.

This chain links TRBV9 with TRBJ2-4; a weak D match, TRBD2 (5 bases). The CDR3 has 15 amino acids. The germline V gene encodes CDR1 SGDLS and CDR2 YYNGEE. V dropped 4 bases and J dropped 8 bases, with 19 bases sitting between them. This CDR3 reads CASSPPGVGSYIQYF. The CDR3 nucleotides read TGTGCCAGCAGCCCCCCCGGGGTGGGTTCGTACATTCAGTACTTC.

This rearrangement joins TRBV5-1 to TRBJ1-1; 7 nucleotides align to TRBD1. The germline CDR1 and CDR2 sequences are SGHRS and YFSETQ. V lost 7 bases to trimming and J lost 2 bases; unmatched junction nucleotides: 5. This CDR3 region has 13 residues. Written as DNA, the CDR3 is TGCGCCAGCGGCAAGGGGGCAAACACTGAAGCTTTCTTT. Translating gives CASGKGANTEAFF.

The V gene is TRBV27, the J gene TRBJ1-2; D might be TRBD1 (5 bases). V was pared by 0 bases and J by 2 bases, with 16 bases between. Germline CDR1 reads MNHEY; CDR2 reads SMNVEV (reference sequence). There are 17 residues in the CDR3. The CDR3 loop is CASSLSGTGLRNYGYTF. The CDR3 bases are TGTGCCAGCAGTTTATCGGGCACAGGCTTACGAAACTATGGCTACACCTTC.

The J gene is TRBJ1-6, the V gene TRBV14, with no clear D. Trimming shortened V by 1 base and J by 6 bases, and 7 bases separated the two germline ends. CDR1 and CDR2 (germline): SGHDN, FVKESK. This CDR3 has 14 residues. The DNA of the CDR3 is TGTGCCAGCAGCCAAGGTCAGGTTAATTCACCCCTCCACTTT. The encoded protein is CASSQGQVNSPLHF.

V usage is TRBV5-5 and J usage is TRBJ2-7; D perhaps matches TRBD2 (7 bases). Per the germline V gene, CDR1 is SGHKS and CDR2 is YYEKEE (reference sequence). This CDR3 has 14 residues. Trimming took 5 bases from V and 2 from J, leaving 14 bases between them. CDR3 DNA: TGTGCCAGCAGTCGGCACGGGGGGCCCTACGAGCAGTACTTC. Protein product: CASSRHGGPYEQYF.

This clone has only a few counts. The chain links TRBV4-1 to TRBJ1-2; TRBD1 matches at 9 bases. The germline gives CDR1 MGHRA, CDR2 YSYEKL. V lost 7 bases to trimming and J lost 4 bases; unmatched junction nucleotides: 10. The CDR3 is 15 residues long. The CDR3 region is CASTYDRTGAYGYTF. The CDR3 DNA reads TGCGCCAGCACATACGATCGGACAGGGGCCTATGGCTACACCTTC.

The rearrangement joins TRBV5-6 to TRBJ2-7; 8 bases align to TRBD1. This CDR3 region has 14 residues. The junction had 8 bases not matched to a gene; V was cut back by 4 bases and J by 5 bases. CDR1 SGHDT and CDR2 YYEEEE come from the germline V gene. The CDR3 coding sequence is TGTGCCAGCAGCCTGAGACAGGGGATCCACGAGCAGTACTTC. Protein: CASSLRQGIHEQYF.

The V call is TRBV15, the J call TRBJ1-2; D gene uncertain. V was cut by 5 bases and J by 6 bases, with 22 bases left in between. The germline gives CDR1 LNHNV, CDR2 YYDKDF (reference sequence). The CDR3 has 16 residues. CDR3 in DNA: TGTGCCACCAGCCCCCGGCTCGGGATCGGTTGGGATGGCTACACCTTC. Translated: CATSPRLGIGWDGYTF.

The V and J genes are TRBV6-1 and TRBJ1-1, with 9 bases aligning to TRBD1. CDR3 length: 13 residues. The J segment lost 10 bases and the V segment lost 10 bases, leaving 13 bases of the junction unmatched. Germline V gene lookup returns CDR1 MNHNS and CDR2 SASEGT. Written as DNA, the CDR3 is TGTGCCACCGACCGGGACAGGGATTTGGGAGCTTTCTTT. This sequence encodes CATDRDRDLGAFF.

This rearrangement joins TRBV19 to TRBJ2-7; 8 nucleotides match TRBD2. J was trimmed by 3 bases and V by 6 bases; bases with no gene match: 10. Germline values: CDR1 LNHDA, CDR2 SQIVND (reference sequence). The CDR3 is 15 residues long. CDR3 residues: CASSLLWAGGYEQYF. The CDR3 DNA follows: TGTGCCAGTAGCCTCCTCTGGGCGGGGGGCTACGAGCAGTACTTC.

By frequency in the sample, this clone is large. This sequence joins TRBV7-9 and TRBJ1-1; D is unresolved. The CDR3 is made up of 13 amino acids. Trimming cost V 8 bases and J 0 bases, with 10 bases left between them. Germline V gene data show CDR1 as SEHNR and CDR2 as FQNEAQ (reference sequence). In nucleotides, the CDR3 is TGTGCCAGCCGATGGGGAGTGAACACTGAAGCTTTCTTT. It encodes CASRWGVNTEAFF.

The chain has TRBV6-6 and TRBJ2-3; perhaps TRBD2 as D (6 bases). V dropped 2 bases and J dropped 0 bases, with 12 bases sitting between them. CDR3 length: 16 residues. Germline V CDR1 and CDR2: MNHNY, SVGAGI (reference sequence). CDR3 DNA sequence: TGTGCCAGCAGTTACCGCGCGGGGATTAGCACAGATACGCAGTATTTT. It translates to CASSYRAGISTDTQYF.

In this sample, this clone turned up once. CDR3 region: CAGSSGGPYEQYF. CDR3 sequence (DNA): TGTGCCGGATCTAGCGGGGGACCCTACGAGCAGTACTTC. This sequence joins TRBV2 and TRBJ2-7, with 10 bases aligning to TRBD2. The CDR3 has 13 residues. With 11 bases clipped from V and 2 bases from J, the junction kept 6 bases outside the gene matches. Per germline, CDR1 SNHLY and CDR2 FYNNEI.

The V and J genes are TRBV4-1 and TRBJ2-7; weak D call: TRBD2 (5 bases). Deletions cut 4 bases from V and 3 bases from J, with 13 bases between. Germline-derived CDR1 and CDR2 are MGHRA and YSYEKL. The CDR3 contains 14 residues. The CDR3 spells CASSPLTSSYEQYF. CDR3 nucleotides: TGCGCCAGCAGCCCACTAACTAGTAGCTACGAGCAGTACTTC.

This chain connects TRBV9 to TRBJ1-5; weak D call: TRBD1 (5 bases). From germline, CDR1 is SGDLS and CDR2 YYNGEE. This CDR3 contains 15 residues. The ends were cut back, 2 bases at V and 5 bases at J, with 14 bases in the middle. CDR3 in DNA: TGTGCCAGCAGCGTCGGTGGAGGGGCCGATCAGCCCCAGCATTTT. It is translated as CASSVGGGADQPQHF.

The chain links TRBV27 to TRBJ1-1; tentatively, D is TRBD1 (6 bases). Trimming took off 3 bases at V and 5 bases at J, with 10 bases between the two ends. Germline V CDR1 and CDR2: MNHEY, SMNVEV (reference sequence). The CDR3 spans 13 residues. DNA of the CDR3: TGTGCCAGCAGTTTTGAAGGGGGTACTGAAGCTTTCTTT. This codes for CASSFEGGTEAFF.

The chain is built from TRBV7-9 and TRBJ1-2; no clear D gene. CDR1 and CDR2 from the germline V gene are SEHNR and FQNEAQ (reference sequence). With 1 base removed from V and 4 bases from J, the gap between germline ends came to 16 bases. This CDR3 comprises 16 residues. The CDR3 DNA reads TGTGCCAGCAGCTTAGTCCCGGGGAGCTCACCCTATGGCTACACCTTC. As protein: CASSLVPGSSPYGYTF.